One sample yielded the 28 T cell receptor beta chains listed below, sequenced in a study of blood T cell repertoires in COVID-19. Libraries were prepared by immunoSEQ multiplex PCR; TCRdb keeps only in-frame clonotypes and omits some of them. The sample holds roughly 180,000 clones, 70% to 80% seen once. Specimen: peripheral blood. Receptor source: a woman aged 55-70 years with COVID-19, enrolled during active disease.

A remark on this clone: In the same sample, other DNA sequences code for this CDR3. CDR3 nucleotides: TGTGCCAGCAGTGAAACAGGAAACACTGAAGCTTTCTTT. Translating gives CASSETGNTEAFF. The gene calls are TRBV6-1 and TRBJ1-1; weak D call: TRBD1 (5 bases). The CDR3 contains 13 residues. The V end was cut by 2 bases, the J end by 2 bases, with 6 bases between. In germline, CDR1 is MNHNS, CDR2 SASEGT.

In DNA form, the CDR3 reads TGTGCCAGCAGACAAGGACAGGAGGGTTCACCCCTCCACTTT. It translates to CASRQGQEGSPLHF. This chain connects TRBV28 to TRBJ1-6; 7 positions match TRBD1. Germline values: CDR1 MDHEN, CDR2 SYDVKM. V shed 6 bases, J shed 9 bases, and the junction held 8 bases outside the gene matches. The CDR3 loop spans 14 amino acids.

V and J are TRBV7-9 and TRBJ2-3, with a weak D call TRBD2 (5 bases). This CDR3 is built from 14 residues. The V gene's germline CDR1 is SEHNR and CDR2 FQNEAQ (reference sequence). The germline V and J ends were trimmed by 4 bases and 0 bases, with 8 bases remaining between them. DNA of the CDR3: TGTGCCAGCAGCTATGACTATAGCACAGATACGCAGTATTTT. Protein sequence: CASSYDYSTDTQYF.

This chain joins TRBV19 and TRBJ2-2, with unresolved D. Germline V gene data show CDR1 as LNHDA and CDR2 as SQIVND (reference sequence). This CDR3 is built from 13 residues. Trimming shortened V by 5 bases and J by 4 bases, and 8 bases separated the two germline ends. The CDR3 here is CASSPTPTGELFF. The CDR3 DNA follows: TGTGCCAGTAGTCCGACACCCACCGGGGAGCTGTTTTTT.

The chain has TRBV12-5 and TRBJ1-2; possible D gene TRBD1, 5 bases. Germline V gives CDR1 LGHNT, CDR2 FRNRAP. V was shortened by 7 bases and J by 7 bases, with 19 bases between the two germline ends. This CDR3 comprises 14 residues. CDR3 nucleotide sequence: TGTGCTAGTGCCCCCGACAGCTTCGCCGGTGGCTACACCTTC. It translates to CASAPDSFAGGYTF.

The chain joins TRBV7-2 to TRBJ2-7, with 14 bases matching TRBD2. The CDR3 is 17 residues long. The V gene's germline CDR1 is SGHTA and CDR2 FQGNSA. V lost 5 bases to trimming and J lost 1 base; unmatched junction nucleotides: 7. This CDR3 reads CASSTTSGRAGSYEQYF. The CDR3 DNA reads TGTGCCAGCAGCACGACTAGCGGGAGGGCCGGGTCCTACGAGCAGTACTTC.

This clone was observed a few times. The genes are TRBV4-1 and TRBJ2-1, with 10 bases lining up with TRBD2. V gave up 2 bases and J gave up 5 bases; unmatched junction bases: 9. The CDR3 sequence is 17 residues long. The germline CDR1 and CDR2 sequences are MGHRA and YSYEKL. The CDR3 region is CASSQPPGLASDNEQFF. The CDR3 DNA reads as TGCGCCAGCAGCCAACCGCCGGGACTAGCGAGTGACAATGAGCAGTTCTTC.

The gene calls are TRBV5-1 and TRBJ1-4, with 8 bases aligning to TRBD1. Losses at the gene ends were 4 bases for V and 2 bases for J; bases not matched to a gene: 13. The germline V gene has CDR1 SGHRS and CDR2 YFSETQ. This CDR3 has 18 amino acids. CDR3 sequence: CASSKLQGEGDTNEKLFF. CDR3 coding DNA: TGCGCCAGCAGCAAGCTACAGGGGGAAGGAGATACTAATGAAAAACTGTTTTTT.

V is TRBV19 and J is TRBJ1-5, with D tentatively TRBD1 (5 bases). V lost 6 bases to trimming and J lost 1 base, with 19 bases between them. This CDR3 has 17 residues. The germline CDR1 and CDR2 sequences are LNHDA and SQIVND (reference sequence). CDR3 amino acids: CASSLARGSESNQPQHF. The CDR3 DNA sequence: TGTGCCAGTAGCCTAGCACGGGGGTCGGAAAGCAATCAGCCCCAGCATTTT.

The chain combines TRBV4-3 with TRBJ2-1; 10 bases are a match to TRBD2. Germline V gene lookup returns CDR1 LGHNA and CDR2 YSLEER. V was clipped by 0 bases and J by 8 bases; unmatched bases: 22. The CDR3 has 21 residues. Written as DNA, the CDR3 is TGCGCCAGCAGCCAAGAAGTGGAGGTGGGTAGCGGGGGGACGGGGATGGATGAGCAGTTCTTC. As protein: CASSQEVEVGSGGTGMDEQFF.

The rearrangement links TRBV6-5 to TRBJ1-1; perhaps TRBD1 as D (6 bases). Deletions cut 4 bases from V and 3 bases from J, with 12 bases between. Germline CDR1 reads MNHEY; CDR2 reads SVGAGI. The CDR3 has 14 residues. The CDR3 protein is CASSFRGAYTEAFF. The CDR3 DNA reads as TGTGCCAGCAGTTTTCGGGGGGCGTACACTGAAGCTTTCTTT.

This clone appeared a single time. The CDR3 reads CASSLWAGVNYNEQFF. The CDR3 nucleotides are TGCGCCAGCAGCTTGTGGGCGGGAGTAAACTACAATGAGCAGTTCTTC. The chain has TRBV5-1 and TRBJ2-1; TRBD2 matches at 7 bases. CDR1 and CDR2 from the germline V gene are SGHRS and YFSETQ. This CDR3 is 16 amino acids long. The trim removed 1 base at V and 3 bases at J, leaving 7 bases unmatched.

This rearrangement joins TRBV28 to TRBJ1-5; TRBD1 agrees at 9 bases. The V gene end was trimmed by 4 bases and the J gene end by 3 bases; junction bases not matched to a gene: 13. From germline, CDR1 is MDHEN and CDR2 SYDVKM. The length of the CDR3 is 18 residues. In DNA, the CDR3 is TGTGCCAGCAGTTCCCGGGGGCGGTGGACAGGGGACAATCAGCCCCAGCATTTT. It specifies CASSSRGRWTGDNQPQHF.

The CDR3 nucleotides are TGTGCCAGCAGCCCCGGGACTAGCGGATACAATGAGCAGTTCTTC. It specifies CASSPGTSGYNEQFF. The rearrangement links TRBV6-5 to TRBJ2-1, with 11 bases matching TRBD2. Germline V gene sequence: CDR1 MNHEY, CDR2 SVGAGI. Trimming removed 6 bases from V and 4 bases from J; junction bases left unmatched: 5. This CDR3 region has 15 residues.

In DNA form, the CDR3 reads TGTGCCAGTAGTAGTTGGGAGGGTCGGGGGCATCAGCCCCAGCATTTT. As protein: CASSSWEGRGHQPQHF. The chain combines TRBV19 with TRBJ1-5; D is perhaps TRBD1 (6 bases). Trimming left V 4 bases short and J 5 bases short, with 18 bases between. CDR1 is LNHDA and CDR2 is SQIVND in the germline V gene (reference sequence). CDR3 length: 16 amino acids.

The genes are TRBV3-1 (or the pseudogene TRBV3-2) and TRBJ1-3; D remains unclear. In germline, CDR1 is LGHDT, CDR2 YNNKEL (reference sequence). CDR3 length: 14 residues. V was pared by 5 bases and J by 0 bases, with 8 bases between. DNA of the CDR3: TGTGCCAGCAGCAGCCTTTACTCTGGAAACACCATATATTTT. Translated: CASSSLYSGNTIYF.

A single count supports this clone. The J gene is TRBJ1-5, the V gene TRBV19; a weak D match, TRBD1 (6 bases). V lost 10 bases and J lost 2, with 9 bases in between. The germline gives CDR1 LNHDA, CDR2 SQIVND (reference sequence). The CDR3 is made up of 12 amino acids. This chain's CDR3 is CAIGGGNQPQHF. CDR3 DNA: TGTGCCATAGGGGGAGGCAATCAGCCCCAGCATTTT.

The rearrangement links TRBV7-2 to TRBJ1-2; 11 bases align to TRBD1. Germline V gene data show CDR1 as SGHTA and CDR2 as FQGNSA. V shed 0 bases, J shed 4 bases, and the junction held 7 bases outside the gene matches. The CDR3 covers 17 residues. The CDR3 here is CASSLAPGTGGSYGYTF. The CDR3 bases are TGTGCCAGCAGCTTAGCCCCCGGGACAGGGGGGTCCTATGGCTACACCTTC. The entire variable domain, with the rest obtained from reference TRBV7-2 and TRBJ1-2, is as follows: GAGVSQSPSNKVTEKGKDVELRCDPISGHTALYWYRQSLGQGLEFLIYFQGNSAPDKSGLPSDRFSAERTGGSVSTLTIQRTQQEDSAVYLCASSLAPGTGGSYGYTFGSGTRLTVV.

This chain connects TRBV5-8 to TRBJ1-1; D remains ambiguous. This CDR3 region has 17 residues. Germline V gene lookup returns CDR1 SGHTS and CDR2 YDEGEE. V was cut by 1 base and J by 0 bases, with 16 bases left in between. The chain's CDR3 is CASSLYGGSTLNTEAFF. The DNA of the CDR3 is TGTGCCAGCAGCTTGTACGGCGGTAGCACTTTGAACACTGAAGCTTTCTTT.

This chain joins TRBV6-5 and TRBJ2-4; no firm D call. There are 15 residues in the CDR3. Germline lookup yields CDR1 MNHEY and CDR2 SVGAGI. Trimming took 5 bases from V and 0 from J, leaving 11 bases between them. CDR3 bases: TGTGCCAGCAGTCATTTTCGAGGAGCCAAAAACATTCAGTACTTC. Amino acids: CASSHFRGAKNIQYF.

The chain joins TRBV28 to TRBJ2-7; 10 bases line up with TRBD1. V trimming: 3 bases; J trimming: 0 bases; junction bases outside the gene matches: 2. This CDR3 has 15 residues. Per the germline V gene, CDR1 is MDHEN and CDR2 is SYDVKM. The DNA for the CDR3 is TGTGCCAGCAGTTTCCGGGACAGGGGCTCCTACGAGCAGTACTTC. This encodes CASSFRDRGSYEQYF.

This clone has a single count. CDR3 DNA sequence: TGTGCCAGCAGCTTCGGGACTAGGACGAGCGATGAGCAGTTCTTC. Protein: CASSFGTRTSDEQFF. This sequence joins TRBV11-2 and TRBJ2-1; 8 bases map to TRBD2. Germline V gene sequence: CDR1 SGHAT, CDR2 FQNNGV. V was clipped by 3 bases and J by 8 bases; unmatched bases: 9. This CDR3 comprises 15 residues.

V is TRBV28 and J is TRBJ1-6; TRBD1 aligns across 7 bases. CDR1 and CDR2 (germline): MDHEN, SYDVKM. The CDR3 is 17 residues long. The J segment lost 0 bases and the V segment lost 4 bases, leaving 6 bases of the junction unmatched. The CDR3 DNA follows: TGTGCCAGCAGTTCCCCCAGGGACAGCTCCTATAATTCACCCCTCCACTTT. Residues: CASSSPRDSSYNSPLHF. The variable domain in full, completed from reference TRBV28 and TRBJ1-6, reads DVKVTQSSRYLVKRTGEKVFLECVQDMDHENMFWYRQDPGLGLRLIYFSYDVKMKEKGDIPEGYSVSREKKERFSLILESASTNQTSMYLCASSSPRDSSYNSPLHFGNGTRLTVT.

The chain links TRBV3-1 (or the pseudogene TRBV3-2) to TRBJ1-2; D may be TRBD1 (5 bases). Trimming cost V 1 base and J 7 bases, with 10 bases left between them. Germline CDR1 is LGHDT and CDR2 is YNNKEL (reference sequence). This CDR3 is built from 13 residues. The CDR3 region is CASSQGTTAGYTF. CDR3 DNA: TGTGCCAGCAGCCAAGGGACAACGGCTGGCTACACCTTC.

This chain uses TRBV18 with TRBJ2-7; D remains ambiguous. The V end was cut by 3 bases, the J end by 0 bases, with 15 bases between. The CDR3 spans 16 residues. Germline-derived CDR1 and CDR2 are KGHSH and LQKENI. CDR3 sequence: CASSPLTVGRSYEQYF. The DNA for the CDR3 is TGTGCCAGCTCACCCCTAACAGTTGGCCGCTCCTACGAGCAGTACTTC.

The V gene is TRBV19, the J gene TRBJ1-1; D gene unclear. The CDR3 is 13 amino acids. Germline CDR1 reads LNHDA; CDR2 reads SQIVND (reference sequence). V was pared by 2 bases and J by 8 bases, with 12 bases between. CDR3 DNA sequence: TGTGCCAGTAGTATATCCGTTTTGTCCGAAGCTTTCTTT. Translating it yields CASSISVLSEAFF.

The chain couples TRBV6-6 to TRBJ1-2, with D perhaps TRBD1 (5 bases). Germline assignment: CDR1 MNHNY and CDR2 SVGAGI (reference sequence). V lost 6 bases, J lost 4 bases, and 12 bases lay in between. The CDR3 extends over 13 amino acids. The CDR3 is CASSQGLGYGYTF. CDR3 coding DNA: TGTGCCAGCAGCCAGGGTTTAGGCTATGGCTACACCTTC.

The rearrangement links TRBV28 to TRBJ1-4; 8 bases match TRBD1. CDR3 length: 14 residues. J gave up 7 bases and V 7 bases, and 8 bases lay outside the gene matches. Per the germline V gene, CDR1 is MDHEN and CDR2 is SYDVKM. CDR3 DNA: TGTGCCAGCACCAGGACAGGGAATCGTGAAAAACTGTTTTTT. Its protein product is CASTRTGNREKLFF.